The next 24 T cell receptor beta chains were all read from a single sample in a study of blood T cell repertoires in COVID-19. Repertoires were generated with immunoSEQ multiplex PCR, while TCRdb's copy carries only in-frame clones and drops some. Altogether about 270,000 clones are present, 86% being singletons, with the ten largest covering about 1.6%. Sequenced material: peripheral blood. The source is a woman aged 60-75 years who had recovered from COVID-19.

The genes are TRBV7-8 and TRBJ1-2; no clear D. Trimming took off 1 base at V and 2 bases at J, with 8 bases between the two ends. The CDR3 runs 14 residues. Germline V gene sequence: CDR1 SGHVS, CDR2 FQNEAQ. The CDR3 DNA reads as TGTGCCAGCAGCTTAGTGCGGGCGAACTATGGCTACACCTTC. Its translation: CASSLVRANYGYTF.

This clone has just a few counts. The genes are TRBV3-1 (or the pseudogene TRBV3-2) and TRBJ1-3, with D perhaps TRBD1 (6 bases). This CDR3 spans 17 amino acids. Germline CDR1 reads LGHDT; CDR2 reads YNNKEL (reference sequence). V was pared by 1 base and J by 0 bases, with 13 bases between. As DNA, the CDR3 is TGTGCCAGCAGCCAAGGCCCCCAGGGGCTCTCTGGAAACACCATATATTTT. Its translation is CASSQGPQGLSGNTIYF.

This sequence joins TRBV28 and TRBJ2-4, with TRBD2 matching 7 bases. Germline CDR1 reads MDHEN; CDR2 reads SYDVKM. V trimming: 5 bases; J trimming: 0 bases; junction bases outside the gene matches: 7. CDR3 length: 16 amino acids. The CDR3 sequence: CASSPGEGLAKNIQYF. The CDR3 nucleotides read TGTGCCAGCAGTCCCGGGGAGGGACTAGCCAAAAACATTCAGTACTTC.

This chain links TRBV13 with TRBJ1-2, with D possibly TRBD1 on 6 matching bases. The germline gives CDR1 PRHDT, CDR2 FYEKMQ (reference sequence). The CDR3 is 14 residues long. V dropped 5 bases and J dropped 3 bases, with 13 bases sitting between them. The CDR3 region has the DNA TGTGCCAGCAGCATTGGGGACAAGTACTATGGCTACACCTTC. It translates to CASSIGDKYYGYTF.

The chain uses TRBV7-6 and TRBJ1-4; 11 bases agree with TRBD1. The V segment lost 2 bases and the J segment 2 bases; nucleotides outside the gene matches: 19. CDR3 length equals 22 residues. Germline V gene data show CDR1 as SGHVS and CDR2 as FNYEAQ. CDR3 protein: CASSLSIPLRTGGAWTNEKLFF. The CDR3 coding sequence is TGTGCCAGCAGCTTATCGATCCCTTTACGGACAGGGGGCGCTTGGACTAATGAAAAACTGTTTTTT.

This sequence joins TRBV6-5 and TRBJ2-3; D not resolved. This CDR3 spans 13 amino acids. V gave up 4 bases and J gave up 4 bases, with 9 bases separating them. Germline V gives CDR1 MNHEY, CDR2 SVGAGI. This chain's CDR3 is CASSSLESDTQYF. CDR3 bases: TGTGCCAGCAGTTCCCTAGAGTCAGATACGCAGTATTTT.

The rearrangement joins TRBV2 to TRBJ2-1; tentatively, D is TRBD1 (5 bases). The V and J ends lost 6 bases and 9 bases respectively, with 12 bases between them. The CDR3 loop spans 12 amino acids. Germline CDR1 reads SNHLY; CDR2 reads FYNNEI. CDR3 amino acids: CASRITGFEQFF. CDR3 DNA: TGTGCCAGCAGGATAACAGGTTTTGAGCAGTTCTTC.

This chain's CDR3 is CASSPRLAGGSETQYF. In nucleotides, the CDR3 is TGTGCCAGCAGCCCGAGACTAGCGGGGGGATCAGAGACCCAGTACTTC. This chain uses TRBV3-1 (or the pseudogene TRBV3-2) with TRBJ2-5, with 13 bases aligning to TRBD2. The CDR3 length is 16 residues. V lost 4 bases, J lost 4 bases, and 6 bases stayed unmatched. Germline V gene sequence: CDR1 LGHDT, CDR2 YNNKEL (reference sequence).

The chain employs TRBV3-1 (or the pseudogene TRBV3-2) and TRBJ1-3; no firm D call. This CDR3 comprises 15 residues. The germline V and J ends were trimmed by 3 bases and 2 bases, with 11 bases remaining between them. Germline values: CDR1 LGHDT, CDR2 YNNKEL (reference sequence). CDR3 nucleotide sequence: TGTGCCAGCAGCCACGGGGATTACGCTGGAAACACCATATATTTT. Its translation is CASSHGDYAGNTIYF.

The rearrangement uses TRBV6-6 and TRBJ2-3; tentative D call: TRBD1 (6 bases). CDR1 MNHNY and CDR2 SVGAGI come from the germline V gene (reference sequence). This CDR3 comprises 15 residues. Trimming removed 6 bases at V and 1 base at J, with 14 bases between. Written as DNA, the CDR3 is TGTGCCAGCAGAGACCTCAGGGGCCGCACAGATACGCAGTATTTT. It codes for CASRDLRGRTDTQYF.

The V and J genes are TRBV7-9 and TRBJ2-5, with 7 nucleotides matching TRBD2. The trim removed 4 bases at V and 2 bases at J, leaving 10 bases unmatched. The CDR3 contains 16 residues. Germline-derived CDR1 and CDR2 are SEHNR and FQNEAQ (reference sequence). In DNA, the CDR3 is TGTGCCAGCAGCTGGTTCGGGGGGACTACTCAAGAGACCCAGTACTTC. Translating it yields CASSWFGGTTQETQYF.

V and J are TRBV2 and TRBJ2-7, with TRBD1 identical over 7 bases. Germline V lookup: CDR1 SNHLY, CDR2 FYNNEI. Trimming cost V 4 bases and J 3 bases; bases outside gene matches: 3. This CDR3 is 13 amino acids long. The CDR3 here is CASSVPGGYEQYF. In DNA, the CDR3 is TGTGCCAGCAGTGTTCCAGGGGGCTACGAGCAGTACTTC.

The chain links TRBV6-5 to TRBJ2-5; 7 bases agree with TRBD1. The length of the CDR3 is 12 residues. The germline gives CDR1 MNHEY, CDR2 SVGAGI. After removal of 7 bases from V and 5 bases from J, the junction contained 4 bases not matched to a gene. The CDR3 loop reads CASKSGGETQYF. The CDR3 coding sequence is TGTGCCAGCAAATCAGGGGGTGAGACCCAGTACTTC.

The chain couples TRBV9 to TRBJ1-3; D ambiguous. CDR3 length: 15 residues. In germline, CDR1 is SGDLS, CDR2 YYNGEE. The ends were cut back, 2 bases at V and 4 bases at J, with 13 bases in the middle. Written as DNA, the CDR3 is TGTGCCAGCAGCGTTAATACGGGGATGGGAAACACCATATATTTT. Protein product: CASSVNTGMGNTIYF.

This clone showed up many times. This chain uses TRBV7-9 with TRBJ1-4; TRBD1 is a possible D gene (5 bases). Germline V gene data show CDR1 as SEHNR and CDR2 as FQNEAQ (reference sequence). The V end lost 5 bases, the J end lost 11 bases, and 18 bases lay between the germline ends. The CDR3 runs to 14 residues. For the CDR3, the DNA is TGTGCCAGCAGCGCGACAGAGCTACTCGAGAAACTGTTTTTT. Translation: CASSATELLEKLFF.

The chain recombines TRBV9 with TRBJ2-3; TRBD2 aligns across 15 bases. The V and J ends lost 4 bases and 4 bases, in that order; junction bases with no gene match: 7. Germline values: CDR1 SGDLS, CDR2 YYNGEE. This CDR3 spans 17 amino acids. DNA of the CDR3: TGTGCCAGCAGCCCCTGGACTAGCGGGGGGGTTGCAGATACGCAGTATTTT. Translating gives CASSPWTSGGVADTQYF.

The genes are TRBV29-1 and TRBJ2-7; 10 nucleotides match TRBD1. The CDR3 is 13 amino acids. Germline CDR1 SQVTM, CDR2 ANQGSEA. This CDR3 is CTPRGTGAYEQYF. In nucleotides, the CDR3 is TGCACTCCGAGGGGGACAGGGGCCTACGAGCAGTACTTC.

The J gene is TRBJ1-1, the V gene TRBV18, with a weak D call TRBD1 (5 bases). V lost 5 bases and J 2 bases, leaving 9 bases between the germline ends. The CDR3 consists of 13 residues. CDR1 KGHSH and CDR2 LQKENI come from the germline V gene. CDR3 in amino acids: CASSLQVNTEAFF. In DNA, the CDR3 is TGTGCCAGCTCATTACAGGTAAACACTGAAGCTTTCTTT.

CDR3 sequence: CASSPVAAGGLDTQYF. The CDR3, as DNA: TGCGCCAGCAGCCCCGTCGCCGCGGGGGGGCTAGATACGCAGTATTTT. The chain uses TRBV4-1 and TRBJ2-3, with 9 bases matching TRBD2. The junction had 10 bases not matched to a gene; V was cut back by 4 bases and J by 5 bases. This CDR3 has 16 residues. From germline, CDR1 is MGHRA and CDR2 YSYEKL.

The sample holds one count of this clone. This chain links TRBV2 with TRBJ2-3; tentatively, D is TRBD1 (6 bases). The CDR3 is made up of 18 amino acids. The germline V gene has CDR1 SNHLY and CDR2 FYNNEI. V was pared by 3 bases and J by 2 bases, with 21 bases between. DNA for the CDR3: TGTGCCAGCAGTGATTTTGGTGGGACACGAGCTAACACAGATACGCAGTATTTT. Translation gives CASSDFGGTRANTDTQYF.

This chain joins TRBV4-1 and TRBJ1-2; TRBD1 might be the D (5 bases). Per the germline V gene, CDR1 is MGHRA and CDR2 is YSYEKL. The V end lost 0 bases, the J end lost 2 bases, and 13 bases lay between the germline ends. There are 16 residues in the CDR3. The CDR3 region is CASSQDGRRVNYGYTF. The DNA of the CDR3 is TGCGCCAGCAGCCAAGATGGTCGCAGGGTGAACTATGGCTACACCTTC.

The rearrangement joins TRBV7-9 to TRBJ2-5; D ambiguous. V was pared by 3 bases and J by 1 base, with 9 bases between. Germline V gene lookup returns CDR1 SEHNR and CDR2 FQNEAQ (reference sequence). This CDR3 region has 14 residues. The CDR3 bases are TGTGCCAGCAGCTTCTCCCCGAGCCAAGAGACCCAGTACTTC. This encodes CASSFSPSQETQYF.

The chain uses TRBV11-2 and TRBJ1-5; 8 bases match TRBD1. The CDR3 loop spans 13 amino acids. Trimming took 6 bases from V and 6 from J; bases not matched to a gene: 4. In germline, CDR1 is SGHAT, CDR2 FQNNGV. The DNA for the CDR3 is TGTGCCAGCAGTTTCAGGGGGCTTCAGCCCCAGCATTTT. Translation: CASSFRGLQPQHF.

The chain is built from TRBV6-2 or TRBV6-3 and TRBJ1-1; D is undetermined. Germline V gene sequence: CDR1 MNHEY, CDR2 SVGEGT. The CDR3 is 14 residues long. The germline V and J ends were trimmed by 0 bases and 6 bases, with 11 bases remaining between them. The CDR3 sequence is CASSYSNAWPEAFF. CDR3 bases: TGTGCCAGCAGTTACTCGAATGCATGGCCTGAAGCTTTCTTT.